This T cell receptor (beta chain) was sequenced during a study of brain T cells in children with intractable seizures. Only cases whose brain tissue showed the highest T cell transcript signatures were sequenced. Pre-surgery treatment included at least one anti-epileptic drug. TCRdb keeps only in-frame clones here, not all; method: immunoSEQ multiplex PCR. The sample carries about 110,000 clones, 94% recorded once. Study results and caveats: Only CDR3 sequence similarity suggested viral specificity, without known HCMV serostatus. Pre- and post-surgery blood differed in depth, so pre-surgery absences may be undersampling.

To note about this clone: The antigen is undetermined.

This TCR was sampled from a boy under two years old with hemimegalencephaly and intractable seizures. This specimen was peripheral blood, taken at surgery.

In DNA, the CDR3 is TGTGCCAGCTCACCACTTGGCCCCAGTGGCAGGGAATCACCCCTCCACTTT. Translated: CASSPLGPSGRESPLHF. This chain links TRBV18 with TRBJ1-6, with D maybe TRBD1 (5 bases). The CDR3 consists of 17 residues. Germline CDR1 KGHSH, CDR2 LQKENI. V was pared by 1 base and J by 10 bases, with 20 bases between.